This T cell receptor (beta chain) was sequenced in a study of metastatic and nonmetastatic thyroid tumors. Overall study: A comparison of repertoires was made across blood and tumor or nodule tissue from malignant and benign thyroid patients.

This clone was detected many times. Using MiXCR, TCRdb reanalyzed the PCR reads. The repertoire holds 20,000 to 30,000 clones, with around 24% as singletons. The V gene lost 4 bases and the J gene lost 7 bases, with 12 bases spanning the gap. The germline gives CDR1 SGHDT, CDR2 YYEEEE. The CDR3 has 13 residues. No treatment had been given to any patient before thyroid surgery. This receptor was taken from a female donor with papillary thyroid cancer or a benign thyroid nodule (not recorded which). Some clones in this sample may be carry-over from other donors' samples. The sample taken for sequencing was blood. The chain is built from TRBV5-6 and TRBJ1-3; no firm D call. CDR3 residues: CASSITRVNTIYF. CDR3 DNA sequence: TGTGCCAGCAGCATAACGAGGGTGAACACCATATATTTT. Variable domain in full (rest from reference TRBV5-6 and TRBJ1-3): DAGVTQSPTHLIKTRGQQVTLRCSPKSGHDTVSWYQQALGQGPQFIFQYYEEEERQRGNFPDRFSGHQFPNYSSELNVNALLLGDSALYLCASSITRVNTIYFGEGSWLTVV.